The 10 T cell receptor beta chains below were found in one sample sequenced in a study of T cells after yellow fever vaccination. TCRdb passed the 5' RACE reads through MiXCR, listing each CDR3 protein once. Of some 670,000 distinct CDR3 sequences listed, 9% to 15% are singletons. This material consisted of PBMCs, taken on the day of the yellow fever booster vaccination. Receptor source: a young man who received the YFV17D yellow fever vaccine.

In this sample, this clonotype turned up a few times. This chain joins TRBV12-3 or TRBV12-4 and TRBJ2-1; D uncertain. The V and J ends lost 6 bases and 4 bases respectively, with 13 bases between them. The CDR3 has 14 residues. CDR3 protein: CASRMGRPYNEQFF. In nucleotides, the CDR3 is TGTGCCAGCAGGATGGGTCGACCGTACAATGAGCAGTTCTTC.

This chain links TRBV6-1 with TRBJ1-3; 8 bases line up with TRBD1. This CDR3 has 15 residues. The germline CDR1 and CDR2 sequences are MNHNS and SASEGT. Germline trimming cut 2 bases from V and 2 bases from J; bases unmatched to any gene: 2. DNA of the CDR3: TGTGCCAGCAGTGAACAGGGGGCAGCTGGAAACACCATATATTTT. Protein: CASSEQGAAGNTIYF.

The chain combines TRBV29-1 with TRBJ1-1; D gene uncertain. V lost 6 bases and J lost 7, with 21 bases in between. From germline, CDR1 is SQVTM and CDR2 ANQGSEA. The CDR3 totals 14 residues. For the CDR3, the DNA is TGCAGCGTCGCGGTTACTCGAGCGTTTGTTGAAGCTTTCTTT. Translating it yields CSVAVTRAFVEAFF.

This clonotype was counted only a few times. The gene calls are TRBV7-2 and TRBJ2-5, with D hard to call. The V and J ends lost 2 bases and 7 bases respectively, with 14 bases between them. The CDR3 length is 14 residues. Looked up from germline, CDR1 is SGHTA and CDR2 is FQGNSA. CDR3 bases: TGTGCCAGCAGCTTATTCGGAGACCTGAGGACCCAGTACTTC. Its protein product is CASSLFGDLRTQYF.

This rearrangement joins TRBV15 to TRBJ2-7; TRBD2 matches 7 bases. The CDR3 consists of 15 residues. Unmatched junction bases numbered 4, after V lost 0 bases and J lost 2 bases. Germline V gene lookup returns CDR1 LNHNV and CDR2 YYDKDF (reference sequence). For the CDR3, the DNA is TGTGCCACCAGCAGAGATTCTAGCGGAGCCTACGAGCAGTACTTC. This gives the protein CATSRDSSGAYEQYF.

Only a few counts were recorded for this clonotype. The V gene is TRBV20-1, the J gene TRBJ2-3, with 8 nucleotides matching TRBD2. The CDR3 spans 15 residues. The germline V gene encodes CDR1 DFQATT and CDR2 SNEGSKA (reference sequence). V shed 4 bases and J 5 bases; nucleotides not matched to a gene: 11. The CDR3 spells CSAISREGPLDTQYF. The CDR3 DNA reads TGCAGTGCTATTTCCCGGGAGGGCCCCCTAGATACGCAGTATTTT.

This clonotype was counted between two and nine times. The chain employs TRBV7-9 and TRBJ2-7; the match to TRBD1 covers 12 bases. The CDR3 is 16 residues long. CDR1 and CDR2 (germline): SEHNR, FQNEAQ (reference sequence). The ends lost 4 bases at V and 4 bases at J; junction bases unmatched: 8. The DNA for the CDR3 is TGTGCCAGCAGCTCCCTTGGGGGACAGGGGGCTTACGAGCAGTACTTC. Amino acids: CASSSLGGQGAYEQYF.

The table lists this clonotype with a few counts. The V and J genes are TRBV4-1 and TRBJ2-2; D is undetermined. This CDR3 spans 14 amino acids. CDR1 and CDR2 from the germline V gene are MGHRA and YSYEKL. V lost 0 bases and J lost 4, with 6 bases in between. The chain's CDR3 is CASSQEVVTGELFF. CDR3 coding DNA: TGCGCCAGCAGCCAAGAGGTGGTCACCGGGGAGCTGTTTTTT.

This clonotype was observed a handful of times. The V gene is TRBV11-2, the J gene TRBJ2-5; D not certain. The CDR3 has 18 residues. The germline V gene has CDR1 SGHAT and CDR2 FQNNGV. V was pared by 5 bases and J by 10 bases, with 32 bases between. In DNA form, the CDR3 reads TGTGCCAGCAGCCACCAATTGCTACGGACCCGCGAGTATGGGAACCAGTACTTC. Protein product: CASSHQLLRTREYGNQYF.

This clonotype was seen at least ten times. This rearrangement joins TRBV10-3 to TRBJ2-7; the D gene is possibly TRBD2 (6 bases). V gave up 10 bases and J gave up 3 bases, with 10 bases separating them. Germline V gene sequence: CDR1 ENHRY, CDR2 SYGVKD. CDR3 size: 11 residues. CDR3 protein: CASGRDYEQYF. The CDR3 DNA reads as TGTGCCAGCGGGCGGGACTACGAGCAGTACTTC.